The 25 T cell receptor beta chains below come from one sample, sequenced in a study of blood T cell repertoires in COVID-19. Clones were sequenced by immunoSEQ multiplex PCR, and TCRdb holds only the in-frame ones, with some missing. The repertoire holds some 260,000 clones, with 85% to 90% as singletons. The sequenced material came from peripheral blood. Source of these receptors: an elderly man with acute or convalescent COVID-19.

CDR3 DNA sequence: TGTGCCAGCAGAAGTGGGGGGGGCAGTAATGAAAAACTGTTTTTT. It specifies CASRSGGGSNEKLFF. J is TRBJ1-4 and V is TRBV6-5; possible D gene TRBD1, 6 bases. Trimming stripped 6 bases from V and 4 bases from J, with 15 bases between. Germline CDR1 is MNHEY and CDR2 is SVGAGI. CDR3 size: 15 residues.

This chain joins TRBV13 and TRBJ1-3; D is possibly TRBD1 (5 bases). This CDR3 is built from 16 residues. Between the trimmed V and J ends, which lost 3 bases and 0 bases, there was a span of 12 bases. The germline gives CDR1 PRHDT, CDR2 FYEKMQ (reference sequence). DNA of the CDR3: TGTGCCAGCAGCTTTCGCGGGGGACCCTCTGGAAACACCATATATTTT. Encoded protein: CASSFRGGPSGNTIYF. The variable domain in full, with the rest retrieved from reference TRBV13 and TRBJ1-3, is AAGVIQSPRHLIKEKRETATLKCYPIPRHDTVYWYQQGPGQDPQFLISFYEKMQSDKGSIPDRFSAQQFSDYHSELNMSSLELGDSALYFCASSFRGGPSGNTIYFGEGSWLTVV.

CDR3 coding DNA: TGCGCCAGCAGCCAAGATCTGGCTAGCGGGGTAAACATTCAGTACTTC. Encoded protein: CASSQDLASGVNIQYF. The chain links TRBV4-3 to TRBJ2-4; 9 nucleotides line up with TRBD2. With 0 bases clipped from V and 6 bases from J, the junction kept 6 bases outside the gene matches. The CDR3 totals 16 residues. Germline V lookup: CDR1 LGHNA, CDR2 YSLEER.

This chain uses TRBV2 with TRBJ1-5; 7 bases map to TRBD1. Germline loops: CDR1 SNHLY, CDR2 FYNNEI. The length of the CDR3 is 14 residues. The V gene end was trimmed by 6 bases and the J gene end by 3 bases; junction bases not matched to a gene: 5. This CDR3 is CASRGGGDNQPQHF. In DNA form, the CDR3 reads TGTGCCAGCAGAGGGGGCGGAGACAATCAGCCCCAGCATTTT.

The chain links TRBV7-2 to TRBJ2-5, with 13 nucleotides matching TRBD2. The V gene end was trimmed by 5 bases and the J gene end by 5 bases; junction bases not matched to a gene: 17. This CDR3 spans 19 amino acids. Germline V lookup: CDR1 SGHTA, CDR2 FQGNSA. CDR3 loop: CASSPGWTSGRFIAETQYF. In DNA, the CDR3 is TGTGCCAGCAGCCCAGGATGGACTAGCGGGAGATTTATCGCGGAGACCCAGTACTTC. The full variable domain, completed using reference TRBV7-2 and TRBJ2-5, is GAGVSQSPSNKVTEKGKDVELRCDPISGHTALYWYRQSLGQGLEFLIYFQGNSAPDKSGLPSDRFSAERTGGSVSTLTIQRTQQEDSAVYLCASSPGWTSGRFIAETQYFGPGTRLLVL.

The chain employs TRBV5-6 and TRBJ1-5; D is uncertain. In germline, CDR1 is SGHDT, CDR2 YYEEEE. The CDR3 consists of 14 residues. V gave up 1 base and J gave up 1 base, with 6 bases separating them. CDR3 sequence reads: CASSLLGSNQPQHF. The CDR3 nucleotides are TGTGCCAGCAGCTTGCTCGGGAGCAATCAGCCCCAGCATTTT. Drawing the rest from reference TRBV5-6 and TRBJ1-5, the complete variable domain is DAGVTQSPTHLIKTRGQQVTLRCSPKSGHDTVSWYQQALGQGPQFIFQYYEEEERQRGNFPDRFSGHQFPNYSSELNVNALLLGDSALYLCASSLLGSNQPQHFGDGTRLSIL.

The chain recombines TRBV18 with TRBJ2-7, with D possibly being TRBD2 (6 bases). The CDR3 contains 15 residues. V lost 6 bases and J lost 0, with 15 bases in between. CDR1 is KGHSH, CDR2 LQKENI, per germline. The CDR3, as DNA: TGTGCCAGCTCCCTGGAGGGGCCTAGCTCCTACGAGCAGTACTTC. Translating gives CASSLEGPSSYEQYF. Filled out from reference TRBV18 and TRBJ2-7, the complete variable domain reads NAGVMQNPRHLVRRRGQEARLRCSPMKGHSHVYWYRQLPEEGLKFMVYLQKENIIDESGMPKERFSAEFPKEGPSILRIQQVVRGDSAAYFCASSLEGPSSYEQYFGPGTRLTVT.

The chain is built from TRBV12-3 or TRBV12-4 and TRBJ1-1, with D unclear. V gave up 5 bases and J gave up 0 bases, with 7 bases separating them. This CDR3 spans 13 amino acids. CDR3 protein: CASSRGVNTEAFF. CDR3 DNA sequence: TGTGCCAGCAGTCGGGGAGTGAACACTGAAGCTTTCTTT.

The chain carries TRBV5-5 and TRBJ2-7, with TRBD1 matching over 8 bases. The germline gives CDR1 SGHKS, CDR2 YYEKEE (reference sequence). V shed 2 bases, J shed 7 bases, and the junction held 8 bases outside the gene matches. CDR3 size: 14 residues. DNA for the CDR3: TGTGCCAGCAGCTTAGGGCAGGGGGCGTGGGAGCAGTACTTC. As protein: CASSLGQGAWEQYF.

V and J are TRBV2 and TRBJ2-2, with D uncertain. The V end lost 7 bases, the J end lost 6 bases, and 15 bases lay between the germline ends. CDR1 is SNHLY, CDR2 FYNNEI, per germline. The CDR3 has 14 residues. The CDR3 DNA reads as TGTGCCAGCACCTCACTGTTAACGGCCGGGGAGCTGTTTTTT. This codes for CASTSLLTAGELFF.

The chain recombines TRBV18 with TRBJ1-4; D unclear. Trimming shortened V by 2 bases and J by 4 bases, and 5 bases separated the two germline ends. The CDR3 loop spans 13 amino acids. The germline V gene has CDR1 KGHSH and CDR2 LQKENI. For the CDR3, the DNA is TGTGCCAGCTCACCAAGCGGTAATGAAAAACTGTTTTTT. It codes for CASSPSGNEKLFF.

This chain links TRBV7-9 with TRBJ2-1, with D possibly being TRBD2 (5 bases). The germline CDR1 and CDR2 sequences are SEHNR and FQNEAQ (reference sequence). There are 15 residues in the CDR3. Trimming took off 6 bases at V and 2 bases at J, with 14 bases between the two ends. The CDR3 is CASRDLSGTYNEQFF. The CDR3 DNA sequence: TGTGCCAGCAGGGACTTATCTGGAACCTACAATGAGCAGTTCTTC.

This chain connects TRBV4-1 to TRBJ2-7; D unclear. Germline assignment: CDR1 MGHRA and CDR2 YSYEKL. Trimming shortened V by 0 bases and J by 0 bases, and 12 bases separated the two germline ends. CDR3 length equals 16 residues. The CDR3 sequence: CASSQDHPGSSYEQYF. CDR3 coding DNA: TGCGCCAGCAGCCAAGATCACCCAGGATCCTCCTACGAGCAGTACTTC.

The chain links TRBV18 to TRBJ1-5, with D possibly being TRBD1 (5 bases). Germline CDR1 reads KGHSH; CDR2 reads LQKENI. Trimming took 4 bases from V and 6 from J, leaving 10 bases between them. The length of the CDR3 is 13 residues. CDR3 in amino acids: CASSLNGGQPQHF. In DNA form, the CDR3 reads TGTGCCAGCTCACTAAACGGGGGTCAGCCCCAGCATTTT. Together with reference TRBV18 and TRBJ1-5, the CDR3 gives the full variable domain: NAGVMQNPRHLVRRRGQEARLRCSPMKGHSHVYWYRQLPEEGLKFMVYLQKENIIDESGMPKERFSAEFPKEGPSILRIQQVVRGDSAAYFCASSLNGGQPQHFGDGTRLSIL.

The chain recombines TRBV18 with TRBJ2-2, with 9 nucleotides matching TRBD1. Germline CDR1 reads KGHSH; CDR2 reads LQKENI. Germline trimming cut 0 bases from V and 7 bases from J; bases unmatched to any gene: 9. The CDR3 has 17 amino acids. This CDR3 reads CASSPPTGQGVGGELFF. The CDR3 DNA is TGTGCCAGCTCACCACCGACGGGACAGGGTGTCGGCGGGGAGCTGTTTTTT. The full variable domain, in which reference TRBV18 and TRBJ2-2 provide the parts outside the CDR3, is NAGVMQNPRHLVRRRGQEARLRCSPMKGHSHVYWYRQLPEEGLKFMVYLQKENIIDESGMPKERFSAEFPKEGPSILRIQQVVRGDSAAYFCASSPPTGQGVGGELFFGEGSRLTVL.

This clone was observed a handful of times. This chain uses TRBV5-1 with TRBJ1-6, with D unresolved. Germline V lookup: CDR1 SGHRS, CDR2 YFSETQ. V was trimmed by 0 bases and J by 6 bases, leaving 4 bases between them. CDR3 size: 13 residues. CDR3 loop: CASSLGSNSPLHF. For the CDR3, the DNA is TGCGCCAGCAGCTTGGGTAGTAATTCACCCCTCCACTTT.

This chain links TRBV7-2 with TRBJ1-2, with 10 bases lining up with TRBD1. The junction had 10 bases not matched to a gene; V was cut back by 5 bases and J by 7 bases. The germline CDR1 and CDR2 sequences are SGHTA and FQGNSA. This CDR3 region has 15 residues. CDR3 loop: CASSNSPGTGVGYTF. The CDR3 DNA sequence: TGTGCCAGCAGCAACAGTCCCGGGACAGGGGTTGGCTACACCTTC.

This chain uses TRBV4-1 with TRBJ2-2, with D perhaps matching TRBD1 (7 bases). The V end lost 1 base, the J end lost 6 bases, and 12 bases lay between the germline ends. The CDR3 is 15 residues long. CDR1 and CDR2 from the germline V gene are MGHRA and YSYEKL. DNA of the CDR3: TGCGCCAGCAGCCAAGGTCAGGGGGAGGCCGGGGAGCTGTTTTTT. This codes for CASSQGQGEAGELFF.

The chain uses TRBV9 and TRBJ1-2; D call uncertain. Between the trimmed V and J ends, which lost 3 bases and 0 bases, there was a span of 12 bases. This CDR3 region has 15 residues. The germline V gene encodes CDR1 SGDLS and CDR2 YYNGEE. The CDR3 reads CASSAALTANYGYTF. The CDR3 DNA reads as TGTGCCAGCAGCGCCGCGCTTACAGCTAACTATGGCTACACCTTC.

The chain recombines TRBV19 with TRBJ1-1; TRBD1 is a possible D gene (6 bases). V was pared by 1 base and J by 4 bases, with 10 bases between. The CDR3 runs to 14 residues. The V gene's germline CDR1 is LNHDA and CDR2 SQIVND (reference sequence). In nucleotides, the CDR3 is TGTGCCAGTAGTATAGCGACAGGAGTCACTGAAGCTTTCTTT. Amino acid sequence: CASSIATGVTEAFF.

The chain links TRBV19 to TRBJ1-6, with 7 bases that match TRBD1. From germline, CDR1 is LNHDA and CDR2 SQIVND (reference sequence). With V trimmed by 1 base and J by 9 bases, 6 bases remained unmatched. The CDR3 is 15 amino acids. The CDR3 loop reads CASSIGTGKSSPLHF. The CDR3 DNA sequence: TGTGCCAGTAGTATAGGGACAGGAAAATCTTCACCCCTCCACTTT.

This clone was counted only a few times. The CDR3 DNA reads as TGTGCCAGCAGCCCCCGTCTTGCGATCATGAACACTGAAGCTTTCTTT. It specifies CASSPRLAIMNTEAFF. The chain combines TRBV7-9 with TRBJ1-1; D is unclear. Trimming cost V 5 bases and J 0 bases, with 16 bases left between them. Germline V gene data show CDR1 as SEHNR and CDR2 as FQNEAQ (reference sequence). CDR3 length: 16 amino acids.

This chain links TRBV25-1 with TRBJ1-2, with D unclear. The CDR3 loop spans 14 amino acids. Germline CDR1 and CDR2: MGHDK and SYGVNS. Deletions cut 2 bases from V and 3 bases from J, with 10 bases between. In nucleotides, the CDR3 is TGTGCCAGCAGTGAAGATGGAGTGTACTATGGCTACACCTTC. The encoded protein is CASSEDGVYYGYTF.

The chain has TRBV5-4 and TRBJ1-2; 7 bases match TRBD1. The junction had 13 bases not matched to a gene; V was cut back by 4 bases and J by 4 bases. The CDR3 has 16 amino acids. Germline values: CDR1 SGHNT, CDR2 YYREEE (reference sequence). The CDR3 loop reads CASSPPTGSLLYGYTF. CDR3 DNA: TGTGCCAGCAGCCCACCGACAGGGAGCCTTCTCTATGGCTACACCTTC.

The chain joins TRBV29-1 to TRBJ1-1; no definite D call. The CDR3 runs to 11 residues. Trimming stripped 4 bases from V and 5 bases from J, with 8 bases between. Germline CDR1 reads SQVTM; CDR2 reads ANQGSEA. The CDR3 loop is CSVVTGTEAFF. The CDR3 nucleotides read TGCAGCGTTGTGACTGGTACTGAAGCTTTCTTT.